The 10 T cell receptor beta chains given below trace back to one sample, sequenced in a study of spatial heterogeneity in lung cancer. Sample time point: sample taken at primary tumor resection. Via MiXCR, TCRdb re-called the 5' RACE reads, giving one row per CDR3 protein. The sample holds about 21,000 distinct CDR3 sequences; approximately 5.8% are singletons and the top ten take under 45%. Here the sequenced sample was PBMCs, taken at surgery. These receptors all stem from a male donor with early-stage non-small cell lung cancer.

As concerns this clonotype: With a much larger clone just one base away, this may be a read error. This chain connects TRBV28 to TRBJ1-2, with 10 bases lining up with TRBD1. The CDR3 sequence is 15 residues long. Per the germline V gene, CDR1 is MDHEN and CDR2 is SYDVKM. The CDR3 DNA reads as TGTGCCACCAGTCCTCGGGACAGGGGAGGGTATGGCTACACCTTC. Translation gives CATSPRDRGGYGYTF.

The V and J genes are TRBV20-1 and TRBJ2-5; the match to TRBD2 covers 7 bases. The CDR3 consists of 14 residues. J gave up 2 bases and V 5 bases, and 8 bases lay outside the gene matches. The germline V gene has CDR1 DFQATT and CDR2 SNEGSKA (reference sequence). The CDR3 sequence: CSAWGQRGQETQYF. In nucleotides, the CDR3 is TGCAGTGCTTGGGGCCAGCGGGGACAAGAGACCCAGTACTTC.

This clonotype was counted many times. V usage is TRBV4-1 and J usage is TRBJ2-3; no clear D gene. V lost 4 bases and J lost 2, with 16 bases in between. Germline CDR1 reads MGHRA; CDR2 reads YSYEKL. This CDR3 contains 16 residues. The CDR3 nucleotides are TGCGCCAGCAGCCCAGAGTGGCCCTTAGTCACAGATACGCAGTATTTT. This translates into CASSPEWPLVTDTQYF.

There are many counts of this clonotype. The chain is built from TRBV28 and TRBJ2-2; weak D call: TRBD2 (5 bases). V was trimmed by 5 bases and J by 5 bases, leaving 9 bases between them. CDR3 length equals 13 residues. Per the germline V gene, CDR1 is MDHEN and CDR2 is SYDVKM. The CDR3 region has the DNA TGTGCCAGCAGTGGGAGAGCTACCGGGGAGCTGTTTTTT. This translates into CASSGRATGELFF.

On this clonotype: A clone one base away is much larger, so this may be a read error. This chain uses TRBV7-9 with TRBJ2-7; D gene ambiguous. The germline gives CDR1 SEHNR, CDR2 FQNEAQ (reference sequence). The CDR3 has 14 residues. CDR3 region: CASSLGSHSYEQCF. The CDR3 bases are TGTGCCAGCAGCTTAGGTTCACATAGCTACGAGCAGTGCTTC.

At least ten counts were recorded for this clonotype. The chain combines TRBV7-2 with TRBJ2-3; D may be TRBD2 (5 bases). There are 15 residues in the CDR3. The germline V gene encodes CDR1 SGHTA and CDR2 FQGNSA. V was shortened by 1 base and J by 5 bases, with 13 bases between the two germline ends. The CDR3 loop is CASSLVSVRRDTQYF. CDR3 sequence (DNA): TGTGCCAGCAGCTTAGTTAGCGTCAGGCGAGATACGCAGTATTTT.

This clonotype was observed many times. The V and J genes are TRBV27 and TRBJ2-6; D gene unclear. CDR1 is MNHEY, CDR2 SMNVEV, per germline (reference sequence). Trimming removed 4 bases from V and 2 bases from J, with 0 bases in between. The CDR3 extends over 12 amino acids. The CDR3 region is CASSSGANVLTF. DNA for the CDR3: TGTGCCAGCAGTTCTGGGGCCAACGTCCTGACTTTC. The full variable domain, its missing parts supplied by reference TRBV27 and TRBJ2-6, is EAQVTQNPRYLITVTGKKLTVTCSQNMNHEYMSWYRQDPGLGLRQIYYSMNVEVTDKGDVPEGYKVSRKEKRNFPLILESPSPNQTSLYFCASSSGANVLTFGAGSRLTVL.

This clonotype came up many times. This chain connects TRBV20-1 to TRBJ2-3, with 14 bases lining up with TRBD2. Trimming removed 4 bases from V and 5 bases from J; junction bases left unmatched: 8. CDR3 size: 16 residues. Per the germline V gene, CDR1 is DFQATT and CDR2 is SNEGSKA (reference sequence). CDR3: CSAMTSGRVIRDTQYF. In DNA, the CDR3 is TGCAGTGCTATGACTAGCGGGAGGGTTATTCGAGATACGCAGTATTTT.

The chain has TRBV5-4 and TRBJ2-2; TRBD1 matches 7 bases. V shed 3 bases, J shed 5 bases, and the junction held 4 bases outside the gene matches. CDR1 is SGHNT, CDR2 YYREEE, per germline (reference sequence). This CDR3 contains 14 residues. CDR3 sequence reads: CASSSGQRTGELFF. In DNA form, the CDR3 reads TGTGCCAGCAGCTCGGGACAGAGGACCGGGGAGCTGTTTTTT.

This clonotype was observed at least ten times. CDR3 coding DNA: TGTGCCAGCTCCGGGCCTGGGGCCAACGTCCTGACTTTC. It specifies CASSGPGANVLTF. The chain combines TRBV11-2 with TRBJ2-6; D not certain. The CDR3 is made up of 13 amino acids. Germline V gives CDR1 SGHAT, CDR2 FQNNGV. V was cut by 8 bases and J by 2 bases, with 7 bases left in between.